This T cell receptor beta chain was obtained from a study of T cell responses to AZD1222 COVID-19 vaccine (dated by TCRdb to about 2021). Study-wide context: AZD1222 recipients whose second dose came at about 4 weeks and those whose second dose came at about 12 weeks were combined into one group, since spike-specific TCR depth and breadth did not differ between the two schedules. Enrollment into the trials was organized by age into subgroups of 18-55, 56-69 and 70-plus years, and those subgroups contained 148, 28 and 57 TCR-sequenced participants, respectively. A total of 233 trial participants underwent TCR sequencing, of whom about 200 had received two doses of AZD1222 and about 26 had received two doses of the MenACWY control vaccine.

Per the publication, the time point label means: baseline before first vaccination. Vaccinee samples were obtained from the UK trials COV001 and COV002, which included a single-blind randomized controlled phase 2/3 trial of AZD1222 (ChAdOx1 nCoV-19) in healthy adults. For TCRbeta chain sequencing, PBMC samples were collected from trial participants at day 0 and at day 28 after the second dose. Comments on this clone: Its antigen remains unidentified. No much larger clone exists at a distance of one base, and base qualities are not known.

Inclusive of the bounding cysteine and phenylalanine, the CDR3 is 15 residues long. CDR3 DNA is the only sequence kept; it has 45 bases, read in frame from the first base. CDR1 and CDR2, per the germline V gene, are SGHTS and YDEGEE. The junction shows trimming of 1 base on V and 12 bases on J, plus 20 bases between the germline ends. Paper-wide results and their limitations: No day 14 peak-response samples were available, so repertoires were characterized only after the peak T cell response. Conclusions about previously exposed vaccinees were limited because only 5 or 6 AZD1222 recipients were SARS-CoV-2 seropositive at baseline. Epitopes outside the regions mutated in the B.1.351 and B.1.1.7 variants were reportedly recognized by nearly half of the unique spike-specific TCRs. Participants were mostly white British, with more females than males. The authors suggested clonal diversity may have been underestimated. A significant rise in spike-specific TCR breadth and depth was observed after two AZD1222 doses relative to day 0 and relative to MenACWY recipients. The 56-69-year group was small, and its depth increase did not reach significance, likely because of low power. CD4 TCRs associated with the vaccine covered the entire spike protein, and the dominant responses were in regions 160-218 and 743-854.

The CDR3 regions of human TCRbeta chains were analyzed by immunosequencing. Regarding the original processing steps: Repertoire TCRs were matched against a reference library of SARS-CoV-2-specific TCRs generated with the MIRA antigen-specificity platform. Breadth was defined as the fraction of unique TCRs that were SARS-CoV-2-associated. Depth was defined as the fraction of total T cells that were SARS-CoV-2-associated. Each spike-specific TCR was assigned to its reactive spike region and to a CD4 or CD8 class using the MIRA data. Log10-transformed breadth and depth values were compared by one-way ANOVA with Sidak's multiple comparisons tests. TCRdb provides this immuneACCESS table in a form limited to in-frame rearrangements. Some clones are lacking; in checked studies, under half of them reflect an unresolved V gene, and why the rest are absent is not known. The DNA gave D and trimming, while V, J and clone size come from that table. Within this sample are tens of thousands of clones, with about 88% of them counted one time only. Together, the top ten hold 7.5% to 9.5% of the sample.

The sequenced sample was peripheral blood, obtained on day 0 of AZD1222 vaccination. The rearrangement combines TRBV5-8 with TRBJ2-1; a tentative D call is TRBD1 (5 bases match). This clonotype was obtained from an adult in good health. The CDR3 region: CASSLIGAGPAGQFF. The sequence in DNA is TGTGCCAGCAGCTTGATTGGGGCCGGACCCGCCGGGCAGTTCTTC.